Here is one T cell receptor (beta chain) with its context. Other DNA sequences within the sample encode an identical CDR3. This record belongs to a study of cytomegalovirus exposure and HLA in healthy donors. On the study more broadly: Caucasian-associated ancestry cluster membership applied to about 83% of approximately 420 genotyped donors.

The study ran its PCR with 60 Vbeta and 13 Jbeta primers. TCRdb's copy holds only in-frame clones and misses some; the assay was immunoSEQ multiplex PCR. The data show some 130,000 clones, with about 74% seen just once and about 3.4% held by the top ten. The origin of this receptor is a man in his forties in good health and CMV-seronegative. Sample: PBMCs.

The DNA of the CDR3 is TGTGCCAGCAGTTACAGGGACAGGGATGAAAAACTGTTTTTT. This sequence encodes CASSYRDRDEKLFF. V is TRBV6-5 and J is TRBJ1-4; 9 bases match TRBD1. CDR1 MNHEY and CDR2 SVGAGI come from the germline V gene. The V segment lost 2 bases and the J segment 6 bases; nucleotides outside the gene matches: 1. There are 14 residues in the CDR3.